One and the same sample provided the 21 T cell receptor beta chains below, sequenced in a study of neurological immune-mediated disorders. MiXCR, applied by TCRdb to the 5' RACE reads, yields one record per CDR3 protein. The sample comprises 45,000 to 50,000 distinct CDR3 sequences, 25% of which are singletons, and around a quarter rests with the top ten. The sample was PBMCs. Every receptor here comes from a woman in her seventies in good health.

The genes are TRBV12-3 or TRBV12-4 and TRBJ2-3; no firm D call. The CDR3 is 12 residues long. The V and J ends lost 2 bases and 5 bases respectively, with 5 bases between them. The CDR3 DNA reads TGTGCCAGCAGTTTAACGCTAGATACGCAGTATTTT. Translating it yields CASSLTLDTQYF.

The gene calls are TRBV19 and TRBJ1-2; TRBD1 is a possible D gene (5 bases). Germline V gene data show CDR1 as LNHDA and CDR2 as SQIVND (reference sequence). This CDR3 has 14 amino acids. V was cut by 1 base and J by 6 bases, with 12 bases left in between. In DNA, the CDR3 is TGTGCCAGTAGTATAGGGACACTCTTCGATGGCTACACCTTC. It encodes CASSIGTLFDGYTF.

Many counts were recorded for this clonotype. V gene TRBV7-9 combines with J gene TRBJ1-1, with D maybe TRBD1 (6 bases). Per the germline V gene, CDR1 is SEHNR and CDR2 is FQNEAQ (reference sequence). The CDR3 has 16 amino acids. V was shortened by 5 bases and J by 0 bases, with 16 bases between the two germline ends. The CDR3 sequence: CASSLSNGGLNTEAFF. The DNA of the CDR3 is TGTGCCAGCAGCCTCTCGAACGGGGGCTTGAACACTGAAGCTTTCTTT. The complete variable domain, with remaining parts taken from reference TRBV7-9 and TRBJ1-1, reads DTGVSQNPRHKITKRGQNVTFRCDPISEHNRLYWYRQTLGQGPEFLTYFQNEAQLEKSRLLSDRFSAERPKGSFSTLEIQRTEQGDSAMYLCASSLSNGGLNTEAFFGQGTRLTVV.

This clonotype was seen a few times. The CDR3 sequence: CASSLAGARTEAFF. DNA for the CDR3: TGCGCCAGCAGCTTGGCGGGGGCTCGCACTGAAGCTTTCTTT. This sequence joins TRBV5-1 and TRBJ1-1; tentatively, D is TRBD1 (6 bases). V lost 0 bases and J 4 bases, leaving 10 bases between the germline ends. CDR1 and CDR2 (germline): SGHRS, YFSETQ. CDR3 length: 14 amino acids. The complete variable domain, with remaining parts taken from reference TRBV5-1 and TRBJ1-1, reads KAGVTQTPRYLIKTRGQQVTLSCSPISGHRSVSWYQQTPGQGLQFLFEYFSETQRNKGNFPGRFSGRQFSNSRSEMNVSTLELGDSALYLCASSLAGARTEAFFGQGTRLTVV.

This clonotype occurred many times. The CDR3 spells CASSLSAGVAYNEQFF. CDR3 nucleotides: TGCGCCAGCAGCTTGTCGGCGGGAGTGGCCTACAATGAGCAGTTCTTC. V and J are TRBV5-1 and TRBJ2-1; 7 positions match TRBD2. Looked up from germline, CDR1 is SGHRS and CDR2 is YFSETQ. The CDR3 length is 16 residues. V lost 1 base to trimming and J lost 2 bases; unmatched junction nucleotides: 6.

This clonotype was counted ten times or more. The chain joins TRBV7-2 to TRBJ1-3; 9 bases agree with TRBD1. Germline CDR1 SGHTA, CDR2 FQGNSA. The V segment lost 5 bases and the J segment 9 bases; nucleotides outside the gene matches: 8. This CDR3 is built from 14 residues. The CDR3: CASSQGQGYGTIYF. Written as DNA, the CDR3 is TGTGCCAGCAGCCAGGGACAGGGCTATGGCACCATATATTTT.

The V gene is TRBV15, the J gene TRBJ1-5, with 9 nucleotides matching TRBD1. Germline CDR1 LNHNV, CDR2 YYDKDF (reference sequence). J lost 7 bases, V lost 2 bases, and 6 bases had no gene match. The CDR3 extends over 15 amino acids. The CDR3 spells CATSRWTGEVQPQHF. DNA of the CDR3: TGTGCCACCAGCAGATGGACAGGGGAAGTCCAGCCCCAGCATTTT. Complete variable domain (other parts from reference TRBV15 and TRBJ1-5): DAMVIQNPRYQVTQFGKPVTLSCSQTLNHNVMYWYQQKSSQAPKLLFHYYDKDFNNEADTPDNFQSRRPNTSFCFLDIRSPGLGDTAMYLCATSRWTGEVQPQHFGDGTRLSIL.

CDR3 DNA: TGCAGTGCCCCTCCCTCCGGCAACCCCTACGAGCAGTACTTC. Its protein is CSAPPSGNPYEQYF. V and J are TRBV20-1 and TRBJ2-7, with D unclear. This CDR3 contains 14 residues. V lost 6 bases to trimming and J lost 2 bases, with 17 bases between them. Germline V CDR1 and CDR2: DFQATT, SNEGSKA (reference sequence).

This clonotype was counted between two and nine times. The chain uses TRBV6-5 and TRBJ2-1; no reliable D call. Trimming took off 2 bases at V and 2 bases at J, with 4 bases between the two ends. This CDR3 region has 13 residues. Germline loops: CDR1 MNHEY, CDR2 SVGAGI. CDR3 DNA: TGTGCCAGCAGTTACAGGCCCTACAATGAGCAGTTCTTC. Translated: CASSYRPYNEQFF.

A few counts support this clonotype. V gene TRBV10-2 combines with J gene TRBJ1-1; the match to TRBD1 covers 7 bases. The CDR3 covers 14 residues. V lost 6 bases and J lost 1; bases outside the gene matches: 5. Germline loops: CDR1 WSHSY, CDR2 SAAADI. The CDR3 DNA reads TGCGCCAGCAGGGGGACAGCACAGAACACTGAAGCTTTCTTT. This sequence encodes CASRGTAQNTEAFF.

This clonotype was observed at least ten times. This sequence joins TRBV28 and TRBJ2-5; no definite D call. Germline V gives CDR1 MDHEN, CDR2 SYDVKM. V shed 4 bases and J shed 6 bases, with 27 bases lying between them. The CDR3 spans 18 residues. The chain's CDR3 is CASSSPGNDRTMAKTQYF. The DNA for the CDR3 is TGTGCCAGCAGTTCCCCGGGCAATGATCGTACTATGGCTAAGACCCAGTACTTC. The full variable domain, in which reference TRBV28 and TRBJ2-5 provide the parts outside the CDR3, is DVKVTQSSRYLVKRTGEKVFLECVQDMDHENMFWYRQDPGLGLRLIYFSYDVKMKEKGDIPEGYSVSREKKERFSLILESASTNQTSMYLCASSSPGNDRTMAKTQYFGPGTRLLVL.

This clonotype was seen at least ten times. V and J are TRBV5-1 and TRBJ2-2; no firm D call. Trimming shortened V by 0 bases and J by 4 bases, and 10 bases separated the two germline ends. Looked up from germline, CDR1 is SGHRS and CDR2 is YFSETQ. This CDR3 region has 15 residues. The CDR3 bases are TGCGCCAGCAGCTTGGCCTATGCCGGCACCGGGGAGCTGTTTTTT. This sequence encodes CASSLAYAGTGELFF.

In its sample, this clonotype was seen a few times. The chain uses TRBV6-1 and TRBJ2-1, with D hard to call. V was clipped by 10 bases and J by 0 bases, with 7 bases between them. The CDR3 length is 12 residues. Per germline, CDR1 MNHNS and CDR2 SASEGT. In DNA, the CDR3 is TGTGCCACCGGGTTCTCCTACAATGAGCAGTTCTTC. Translating gives CATGFSYNEQFF.

This clonotype was counted ten times or more. The V and J genes are TRBV12-3 or TRBV12-4 and TRBJ1-5; weak D call: TRBD1 (6 bases). V was cut by 5 bases and J by 6 bases, with 11 bases left in between. The CDR3 is 13 residues long. The CDR3 region has the DNA TGTGCCAGCAGTCTCAGGGGAACTCAGCCCCAGCATTTT. This gives the protein CASSLRGTQPQHF.

This clonotype has a handful of counts. J is TRBJ2-2 and V is TRBV19; D gene uncertain. V shed 6 bases and J shed 4 bases, with 12 bases lying between them. The CDR3 runs to 14 residues. CDR1 LNHDA and CDR2 SQIVND come from the germline V gene (reference sequence). CDR3 bases: TGTGCCAGTAGCGGCAGCGTTATCACCGGGGAGCTGTTTTTT. It is translated as CASSGSVITGELFF.

This clonotype was seen repeatedly, ten times or more. This sequence joins TRBV12-3 or TRBV12-4 and TRBJ1-2; 7 positions agree with TRBD1. CDR3 length: 15 amino acids. J gave up 8 bases and V 3 bases, and 12 bases lay outside the gene matches. Here the CDR3 DNA reads TGTGCCAGCAGTTTCTGGGGTGACAGGGTCAACGGCTACACCTTC. Its protein product is CASSFWGDRVNGYTF.

This clonotype was counted many times. The chain uses TRBV24-1 and TRBJ2-7, with 11 bases matching TRBD2. Germline V gene data show CDR1 as KGHDR and CDR2 as SFDVKD. The V gene end was trimmed by 4 bases and the J gene end by 2 bases; junction bases not matched to a gene: 3. The CDR3 totals 15 residues. CDR3 sequence: CATSDPTSGAYEQYF. Here the CDR3 DNA reads TGTGCCACCAGTGACCCGACTAGCGGGGCCTACGAGCAGTACTTC.

The chain employs TRBV6-2 or TRBV6-3 and TRBJ1-1; TRBD1 aligns across 8 bases. The CDR3 extends over 12 amino acids. Germline trimming cut 8 bases from V and 8 bases from J; bases unmatched to any gene: 7. The germline gives CDR1 MNHEY, CDR2 SVGEGT. The CDR3: CASSGTGTEAFF. The CDR3 bases are TGTGCCAGCTCCGGGACAGGTACCGAAGCTTTCTTT.

The chain links TRBV30 to TRBJ1-4, with a weak D call TRBD1 (6 bases). The V end was cut by 4 bases, the J end by 7 bases, with 19 bases between. The germline CDR1 and CDR2 sequences are GTSNPN and SVGIG (reference sequence). There are 15 residues in the CDR3. CDR3 sequence (DNA): TGTGCCTGGACCAACACCCGAAGGACAGTTGAAAAACTGTTTTTT. Translation gives CAWTNTRRTVEKLFF.

This clonotype was recorded at least ten times. This chain connects TRBV7-8 to TRBJ2-3; 7 bases match TRBD2. After removal of 5 bases from V and 2 bases from J, the junction contained 4 bases not matched to a gene. The length of the CDR3 is 14 residues. Germline V gene lookup returns CDR1 SGHVS and CDR2 FQNEAQ. DNA for the CDR3: TGTGCCAGCAGCGTGGGGGGGACCACAGATACGCAGTATTTT. Protein sequence: CASSVGGTTDTQYF.

The chain couples TRBV12-3 or TRBV12-4 to TRBJ2-7; TRBD2 agrees at 7 bases. The CDR3 spans 13 residues. V gave up 5 bases and J gave up 3 bases; unmatched junction bases: 4. The CDR3 here is CASSPSGVYEQYF. The CDR3 DNA reads TGTGCCAGCAGTCCGAGCGGGGTCTACGAGCAGTACTTC.